This TCR beta chain was identified in a study of T cell repertoires in cytomegalovirus infection. Study context: Evidence of both CMV infection and a matching HLA type came from public TCR beta signatures.

This clonotype occurred a few times. Its specificity is not known. Broader study findings: Ex vivo responses were dominated by HLA-C-restricted CMV-specific TCR beta clonotypes. The cumulative frequency of public TCR beta families distinguished individuals who carried CMV together with the relevant HLA.

In TCRdb, the reads were re-called with MiXCR into one record per CDR3 protein. The repertoire holds about 830,000 distinct CDR3 sequences, with less than 35% as singletons. With 0 bases removed from V and 1 base from J, the gap between germline ends came to 9 bases. Germline V gene sequence: CDR1 SGHAT, CDR2 FQNNGV. The CDR3 contains 16 residues. Sequences were derived from cultured CD8+ T cells from PBMCs, sampled from culture after CMV antigen stimulation. The TCR comes from a human donor in good health (CMV status not recorded). Some clones in this sample may be carry-over from other donors' samples. This chain uses TRBV11-2 with TRBJ2-2, with D unclear. CDR3 DNA sequence: TGTGCCAGCAGCTTAGATCTCATCAGGAACACCGGGGAGCTGTTTTTT. Residues: CASSLDLIRNTGELFF.